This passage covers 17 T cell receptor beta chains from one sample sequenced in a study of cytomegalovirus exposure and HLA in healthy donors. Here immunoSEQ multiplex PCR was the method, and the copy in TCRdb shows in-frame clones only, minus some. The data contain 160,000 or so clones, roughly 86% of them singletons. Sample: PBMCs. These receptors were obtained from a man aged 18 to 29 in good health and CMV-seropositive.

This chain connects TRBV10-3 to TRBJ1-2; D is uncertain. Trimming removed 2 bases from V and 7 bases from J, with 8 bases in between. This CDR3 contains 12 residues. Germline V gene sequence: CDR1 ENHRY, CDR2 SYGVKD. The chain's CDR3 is CAISEGRGGYTF. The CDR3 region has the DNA TGTGCCATCAGTGAGGGTCGAGGTGGCTACACCTTC.

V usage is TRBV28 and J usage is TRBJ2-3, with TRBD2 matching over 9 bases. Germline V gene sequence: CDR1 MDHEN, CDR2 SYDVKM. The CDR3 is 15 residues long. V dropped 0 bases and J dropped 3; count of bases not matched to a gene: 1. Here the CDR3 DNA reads TGTGCCAGCAGTTTATGGCGGGAGGGGACAGATACGCAGTATTTT. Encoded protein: CASSLWREGTDTQYF. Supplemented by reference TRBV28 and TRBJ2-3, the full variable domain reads DVKVTQSSRYLVKRTGEKVFLECVQDMDHENMFWYRQDPGLGLRLIYFSYDVKMKEKGDIPEGYSVSREKKERFSLILESASTNQTSMYLCASSLWREGTDTQYFGPGTRLTVL.

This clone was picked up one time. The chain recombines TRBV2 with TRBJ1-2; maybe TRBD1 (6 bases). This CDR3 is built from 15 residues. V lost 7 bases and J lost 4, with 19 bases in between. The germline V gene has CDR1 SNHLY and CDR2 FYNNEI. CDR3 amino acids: CASTVIMGAGYGYTF. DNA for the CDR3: TGTGCCAGCACCGTAATAATGGGGGCGGGCTATGGCTACACCTTC.

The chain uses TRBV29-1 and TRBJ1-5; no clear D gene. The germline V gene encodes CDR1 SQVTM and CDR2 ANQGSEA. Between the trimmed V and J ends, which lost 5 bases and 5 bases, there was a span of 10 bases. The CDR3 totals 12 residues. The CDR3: CSVSGEDQPQHF. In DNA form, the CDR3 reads TGCAGCGTTTCCGGGGAGGATCAGCCCCAGCATTTT.

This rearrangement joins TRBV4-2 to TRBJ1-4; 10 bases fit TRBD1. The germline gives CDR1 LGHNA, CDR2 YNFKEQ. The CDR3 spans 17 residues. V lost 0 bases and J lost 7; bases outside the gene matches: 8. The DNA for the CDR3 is TGTGCCAGCAGCCAAGAGGGAACCGGACAGGGGGGTGAAAAACTGTTTTTT. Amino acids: CASSQEGTGQGGEKLFF.

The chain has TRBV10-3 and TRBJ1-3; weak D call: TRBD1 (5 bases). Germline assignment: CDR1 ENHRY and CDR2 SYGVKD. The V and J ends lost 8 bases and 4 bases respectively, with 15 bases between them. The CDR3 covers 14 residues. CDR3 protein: CAIFEGTWGNTIYF. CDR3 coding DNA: TGTGCCATCTTCGAAGGGACTTGGGGAAACACCATATATTTT.

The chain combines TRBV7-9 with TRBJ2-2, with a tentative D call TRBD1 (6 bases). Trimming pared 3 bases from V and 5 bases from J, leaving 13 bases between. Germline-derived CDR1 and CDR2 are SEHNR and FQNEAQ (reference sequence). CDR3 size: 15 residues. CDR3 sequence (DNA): TGTGCCAGCAGCTTTCGGCAGGGGTTGACCGGGGAGCTGTTTTTT. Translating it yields CASSFRQGLTGELFF.

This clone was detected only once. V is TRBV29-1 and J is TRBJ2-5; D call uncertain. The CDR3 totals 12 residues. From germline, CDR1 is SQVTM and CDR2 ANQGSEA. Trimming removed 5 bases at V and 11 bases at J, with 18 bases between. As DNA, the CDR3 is TGCAGCGTTCGCCTACCCCCATCTCTTCAGTACTTC. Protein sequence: CSVRLPPSLQYF.

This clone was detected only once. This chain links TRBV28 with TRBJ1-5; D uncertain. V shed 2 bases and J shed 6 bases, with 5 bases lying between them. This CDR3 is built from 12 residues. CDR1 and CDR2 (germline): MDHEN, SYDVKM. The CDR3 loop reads CASSLGSQPQHF. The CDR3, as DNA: TGTGCCAGCAGTTTAGGCAGTCAGCCCCAGCATTTT.

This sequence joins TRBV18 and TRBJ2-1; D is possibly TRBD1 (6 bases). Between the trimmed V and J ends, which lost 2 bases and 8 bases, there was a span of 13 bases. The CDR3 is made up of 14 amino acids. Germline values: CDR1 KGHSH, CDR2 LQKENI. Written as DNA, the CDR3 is TGTGCCAGCTCACCAAGAACAGGGATCGATGAGCAGTTCTTC. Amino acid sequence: CASSPRTGIDEQFF.

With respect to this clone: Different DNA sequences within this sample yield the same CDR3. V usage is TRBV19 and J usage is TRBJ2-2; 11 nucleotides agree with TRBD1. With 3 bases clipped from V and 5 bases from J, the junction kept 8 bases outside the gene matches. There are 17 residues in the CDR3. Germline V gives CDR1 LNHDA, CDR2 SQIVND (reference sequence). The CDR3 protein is CASSITRDRGGTGELFF. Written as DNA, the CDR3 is TGTGCCAGTAGTATTACCCGGGACAGGGGGGGGACCGGGGAGCTGTTTTTT.

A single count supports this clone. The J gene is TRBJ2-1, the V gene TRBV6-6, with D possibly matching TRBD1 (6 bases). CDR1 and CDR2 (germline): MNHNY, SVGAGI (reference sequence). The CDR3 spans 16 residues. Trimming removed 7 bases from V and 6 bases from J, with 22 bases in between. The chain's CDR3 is CASIKQGAVGGNEQFF. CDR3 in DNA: TGTGCCAGCATAAAACAGGGAGCGGTAGGCGGCAATGAGCAGTTCTTC.

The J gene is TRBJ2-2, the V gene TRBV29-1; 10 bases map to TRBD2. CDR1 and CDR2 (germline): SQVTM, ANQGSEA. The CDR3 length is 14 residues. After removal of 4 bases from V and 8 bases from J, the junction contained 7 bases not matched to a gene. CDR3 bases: TGCAGCGTTGCTCGGACTAGCGGAGGGGGGGAGCTGTTTTTT. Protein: CSVARTSGGGELFF.

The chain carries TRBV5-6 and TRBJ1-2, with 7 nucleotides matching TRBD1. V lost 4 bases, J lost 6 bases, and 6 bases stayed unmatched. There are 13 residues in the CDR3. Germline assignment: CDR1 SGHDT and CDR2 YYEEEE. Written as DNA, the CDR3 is TGTGCCAGCAGCACCGGGACAGTTAATGGCTACACCTTC. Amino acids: CASSTGTVNGYTF.

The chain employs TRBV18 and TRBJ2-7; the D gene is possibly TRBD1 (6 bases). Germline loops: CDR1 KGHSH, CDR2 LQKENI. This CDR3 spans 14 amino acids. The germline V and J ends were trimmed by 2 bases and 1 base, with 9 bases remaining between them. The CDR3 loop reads CASSPNRDSYEQYF. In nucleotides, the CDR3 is TGTGCCAGCTCACCAAACAGGGATTCCTACGAGCAGTACTTC.

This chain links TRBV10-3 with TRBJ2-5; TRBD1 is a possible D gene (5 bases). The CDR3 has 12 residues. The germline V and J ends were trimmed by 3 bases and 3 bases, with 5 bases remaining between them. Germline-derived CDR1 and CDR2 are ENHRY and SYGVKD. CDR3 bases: TGTGCCATCAGTGACAGGGAAGAGACCCAGTACTTC. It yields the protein CAISDREETQYF.

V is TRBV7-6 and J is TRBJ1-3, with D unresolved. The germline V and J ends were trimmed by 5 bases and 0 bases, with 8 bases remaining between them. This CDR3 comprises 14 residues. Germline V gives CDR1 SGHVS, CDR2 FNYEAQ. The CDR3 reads CASSPFVSGNTIYF. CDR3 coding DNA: TGTGCCAGCAGCCCCTTTGTCTCTGGAAACACCATATATTTT.